This TCR beta chain stems from a study of T cell responses to AZD1222 COVID-19 vaccine. Study-wide background: It was second doses at about 4 or about 12 weeks that were pooled.

This CDR3 comprises 17 residues. Germline CDR1 is LGHDT and CDR2 is YNNKEL (reference sequence). The V end was cut by 1 base, the J end by 4 bases, with 19 bases between. Study-level points and caveats: Repertoire sampling occurred only after the peak T cell response. The donors showed a predominance of white British ancestry and of females, with possible underestimation of clonal diversity. The breadth and depth of Spike-specific TCRs increased once two AZD1222 doses had been given.

A word on this clone: Its matching antigen is unknown.

Data came from immunoSEQ multiplex PCR; TCRdb stores just in-frame clones and leaves some out. The data hold about 150,000 clones, with 80% to 90% observed a single time. This sequence joins TRBV3-1 (or the pseudogene TRBV3-2) and TRBJ2-5, with D perhaps matching TRBD2 (5 bases). This specimen was peripheral blood, taken on day 0 of AZD1222 vaccination. This clonotype originated in an adult in good health. The CDR3 DNA reads as TGTGCCAGCAGCCAAGTGGACCTAGCCTCCCAGAGAGAGACCCAGTACTTC. It yields the protein CASSQVDLASQRETQYF.